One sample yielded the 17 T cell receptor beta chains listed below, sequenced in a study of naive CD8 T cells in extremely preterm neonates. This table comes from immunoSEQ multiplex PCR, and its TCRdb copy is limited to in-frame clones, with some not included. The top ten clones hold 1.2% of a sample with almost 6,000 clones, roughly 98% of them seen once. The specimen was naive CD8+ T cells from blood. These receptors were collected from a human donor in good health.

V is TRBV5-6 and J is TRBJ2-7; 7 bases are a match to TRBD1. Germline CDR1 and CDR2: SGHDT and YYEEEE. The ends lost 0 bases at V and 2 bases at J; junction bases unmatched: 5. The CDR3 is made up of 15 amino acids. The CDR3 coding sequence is TGTGCCAGCAGCTTGGTTGGGACAGCTACCTACGAGCAGTACTTC. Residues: CASSLVGTATYEQYF.

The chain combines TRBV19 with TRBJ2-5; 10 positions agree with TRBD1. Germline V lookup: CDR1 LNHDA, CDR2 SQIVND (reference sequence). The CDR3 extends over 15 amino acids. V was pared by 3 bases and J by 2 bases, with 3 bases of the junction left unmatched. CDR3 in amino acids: CASSIGQGGQETQYF. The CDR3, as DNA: TGTGCCAGTAGTATTGGACAGGGGGGGCAAGAGACCCAGTACTTC.

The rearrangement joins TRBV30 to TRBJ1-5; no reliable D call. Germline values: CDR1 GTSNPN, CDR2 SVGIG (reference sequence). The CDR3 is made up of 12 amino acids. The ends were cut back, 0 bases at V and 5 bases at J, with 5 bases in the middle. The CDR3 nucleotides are TGTGCCTGGAGTGTAGCCTATCAGCCCCAGCATTTT. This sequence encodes CAWSVAYQPQHF.

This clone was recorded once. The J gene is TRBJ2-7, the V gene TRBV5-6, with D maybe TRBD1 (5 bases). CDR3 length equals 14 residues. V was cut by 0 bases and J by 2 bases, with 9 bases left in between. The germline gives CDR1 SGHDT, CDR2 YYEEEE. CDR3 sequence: CASSLAGNTYEQYF. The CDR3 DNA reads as TGTGCCAGCAGCTTGGCAGGGAACACCTACGAGCAGTACTTC.

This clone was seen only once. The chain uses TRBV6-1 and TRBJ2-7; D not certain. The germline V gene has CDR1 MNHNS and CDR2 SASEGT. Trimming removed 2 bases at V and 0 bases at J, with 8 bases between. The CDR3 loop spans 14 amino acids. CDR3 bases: TGTGCCAGCAGTGAACTGGTCAGCTCCTACGAGCAGTACTTC. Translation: CASSELVSSYEQYF.

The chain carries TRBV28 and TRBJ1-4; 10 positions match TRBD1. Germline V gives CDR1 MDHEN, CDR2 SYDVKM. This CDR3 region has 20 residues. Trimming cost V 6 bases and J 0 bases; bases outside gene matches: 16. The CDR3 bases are TGTGCCAGCAGGCGCCGGGACAGGGGTATGGGGATGGCAACTAATGAAAAACTGTTTTTT. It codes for CASRRRDRGMGMATNEKLFF.

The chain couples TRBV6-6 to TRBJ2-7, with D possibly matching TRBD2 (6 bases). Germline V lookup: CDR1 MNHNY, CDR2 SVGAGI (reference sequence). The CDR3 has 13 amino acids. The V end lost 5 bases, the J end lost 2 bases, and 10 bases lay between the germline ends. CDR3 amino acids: CASSLGEAYEQYF. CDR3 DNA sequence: TGTGCCAGCAGTCTCGGGGAGGCCTACGAGCAGTACTTC.

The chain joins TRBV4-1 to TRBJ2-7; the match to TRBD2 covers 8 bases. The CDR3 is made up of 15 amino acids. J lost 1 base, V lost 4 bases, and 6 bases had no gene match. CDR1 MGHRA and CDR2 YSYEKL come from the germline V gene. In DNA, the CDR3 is TGCGCCAGCAGCCGGGTAGCGGGGTTATCCTACGAGCAGTACTTC. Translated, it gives CASSRVAGLSYEQYF.

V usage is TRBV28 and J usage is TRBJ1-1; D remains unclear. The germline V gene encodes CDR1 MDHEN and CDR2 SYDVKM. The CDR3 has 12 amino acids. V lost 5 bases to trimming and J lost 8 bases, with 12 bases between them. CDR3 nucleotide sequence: TGTGCCAGCAGTACGCCGGGAAGAGAAGCTTTCTTT. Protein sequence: CASSTPGREAFF.

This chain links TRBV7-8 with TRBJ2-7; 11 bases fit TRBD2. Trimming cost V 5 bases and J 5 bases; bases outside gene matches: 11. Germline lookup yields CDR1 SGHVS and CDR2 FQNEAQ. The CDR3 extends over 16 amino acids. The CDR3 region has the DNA TGTGCCAGCAGCCCTACCGGGACTAGCGGAAGGCACGAGCAGTACTTC. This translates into CASSPTGTSGRHEQYF.

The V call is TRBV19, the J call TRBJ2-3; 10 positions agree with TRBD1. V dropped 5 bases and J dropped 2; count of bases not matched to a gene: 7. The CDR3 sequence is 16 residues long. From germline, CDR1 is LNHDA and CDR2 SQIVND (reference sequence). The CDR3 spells CASSPGQGLYTDTQYF. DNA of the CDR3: TGTGCCAGTAGTCCGGGACAGGGGTTATACACAGATACGCAGTATTTT.

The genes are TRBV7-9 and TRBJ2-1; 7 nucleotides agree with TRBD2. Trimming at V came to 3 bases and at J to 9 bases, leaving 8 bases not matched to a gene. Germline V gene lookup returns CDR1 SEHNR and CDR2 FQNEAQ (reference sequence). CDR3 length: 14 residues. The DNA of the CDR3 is TGTGCCAGCAGCTTTACTAGCGCTTTTGGTGAGCAGTTCTTC. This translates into CASSFTSAFGEQFF.

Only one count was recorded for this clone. CDR3 sequence reads: CASRLGRGEGLADNEQFF. In DNA, the CDR3 is TGTGCAAGTCGCTTAGGTAGAGGGGAGGGACTAGCGGACAATGAGCAGTTCTTC. The chain recombines TRBV12-2 with TRBJ2-1; the table calls TRBD2, which could not be checked here. TRBV12-2 has pseudogene status. The CDR3 consists of 18 residues.

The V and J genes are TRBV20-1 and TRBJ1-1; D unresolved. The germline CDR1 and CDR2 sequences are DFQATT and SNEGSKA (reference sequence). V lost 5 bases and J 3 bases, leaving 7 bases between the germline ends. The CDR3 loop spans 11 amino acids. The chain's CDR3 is CSAPRYTEAFF. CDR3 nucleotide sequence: TGCAGTGCTCCCCGGTACACTGAAGCTTTCTTT.

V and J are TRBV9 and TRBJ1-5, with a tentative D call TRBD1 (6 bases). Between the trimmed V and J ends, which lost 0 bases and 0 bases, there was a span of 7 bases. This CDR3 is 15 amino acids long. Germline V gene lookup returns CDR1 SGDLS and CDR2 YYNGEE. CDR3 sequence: CASSVEGGSNQPQHF. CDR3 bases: TGTGCCAGCAGCGTAGAAGGGGGTAGCAATCAGCCCCAGCATTTT. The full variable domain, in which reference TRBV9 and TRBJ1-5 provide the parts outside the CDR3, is DSGVTQTPKHLITATGQRVTLRCSPRSGDLSVYWYQQSLDQGLQFLIQYYNGEERAKGNILERFSAQQFPDLHSELNLSSLELGDSALYFCASSVEGGSNQPQHFGDGTRLSIL.

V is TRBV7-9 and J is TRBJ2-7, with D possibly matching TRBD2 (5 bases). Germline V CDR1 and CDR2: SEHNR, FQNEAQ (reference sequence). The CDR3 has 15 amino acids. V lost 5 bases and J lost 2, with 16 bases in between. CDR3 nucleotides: TGTGCCAGCAGCCCGGTTTTAGGACTTCCCTACGAGCAGTACTTC. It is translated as CASSPVLGLPYEQYF.

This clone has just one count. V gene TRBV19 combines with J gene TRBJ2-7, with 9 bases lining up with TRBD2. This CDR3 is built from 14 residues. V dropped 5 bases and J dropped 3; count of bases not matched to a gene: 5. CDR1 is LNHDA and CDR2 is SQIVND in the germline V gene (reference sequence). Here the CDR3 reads CASSASGNLYEQYF. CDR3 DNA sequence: TGTGCCAGTAGTGCTAGCGGGAATCTCTACGAGCAGTACTTC.